The T cell receptor (beta chain) under discussion was sequenced for a study of shared clonotypes between healthy human individuals (dated by TCRdb to about 2020). Concerning the study at large: The cohort comprised a couple of women and a few men aged 18 to 49 years. For each donor, CD4 naive and CD4 memory were each run on three plates, CD8 naive on two plates, and CD8 memory on one plate. To estimate repertoire size and how much clonotype sharing occurs between individuals, the study deeply sequenced the blood TCR repertoires of roughly 5 healthy adults. Libraries were prepared and TCR repertoires were sequenced by different laboratories using diverse techniques, in order to increase sequencing depth and limit assay-specific biases. Between about 0.85 and 9.5 billion PBMCs per donor were obtained by leukapheresis. Here is what the overall study found, with its caveats: Because the study included a small number of donors, the genetic and exposure-history diversity represented was limited. Pairwise subsampling indicated that sequencing depth was expected to affect the degree of clonotype sharing among donors. When a handful of donors were compared, the shared fraction of clonotypes was about 5% for naive CD4, more than 3% for naive CD8, 2% to 2.5% for memory CD4, and 0.4% for memory CD8. Only blood was sampled, and tissue TCR repertoires likely differ from those in blood. Even with the large sequencing depth, rarefaction of the sorted-subset datasets indicated that sequencing was incomplete. Naive subsets generally had larger estimated clonotype richness than memory subsets. Clonotypes shared by all four sorted-subset donors showed higher generation probabilities than non-shared clonotypes.

Using the deep immunoSEQ assay, multiplex PCR amplified TCR CDR3 regions from genomic DNA. For each cell subset, the extracted genomic DNA was distributed evenly across all wells of several immunoSEQ 96-well plates, and each plate served as one replicate. For sorted subsets, roughly 0.2 ug genomic DNA, equal to some 30,000 T cell genomes, was loaded into each replicate PCR. Purified libraries were measured with a Qubit 3.0 fluorometer, size-checked on a Bioanalyzer 2100, and measured again with the KAPA Library Quantification kit. A separate single-read 150-cycle Illumina NextSeq 550 flow cell was used to sequence each immunoSEQ 96-well plate. Per the original workflow: Because the immunoSEQ output included only junctional sequences and no quality scores, the filtering could not be the same as the filtering used for full-length reads. Sequences were annotated with PyIR, a Python wrapper for IgBLAST v1.9, using IMGT germline references to assign V/J genes and CDR3. Reads with weak V/J assignments (E-value above 1e-6), missing CDR3, stop codons, out-of-frame junctions, or ambiguous translated residues were removed. V3J clonotypes were defined as sequences sharing the same inferred V gene, J gene, and CDR3 amino acid sequence. Percentage overlap between repertoires was calculated by dividing the number of shared unique clonotypes by the size of the smaller repertoire. RTK rarefaction, the Chao1 estimator, and Recon v2.1 estimates of unobserved clonotypes were used to assess repertoire richness. OLGA was used to compute generation probabilities for all TCRbeta clonotypes that the gDNA method yielded from several donors. Here the immuneACCESS table is served through TCRdb, limited to in-frame sequences with V and J called. Missing clones are a known gap in these copies; in checked studies unresolved V genes cover under half, and the rest lacks a known reason. Clonal size and the V and J genes are those of that table, whereas D and trimming came from the DNA. The sample table lists about 190,000 clones, 66% of them with a count of one. Of the sample, 10% is held by the ten largest clones.

The donors were healthy, HIV-negative adults with no recently reported acute infections or vaccinations. Every donor was a Caucasian adult residing in Nashville, Tennessee, USA. Magnetic negative selection was used to enrich CD4+ T cells, after which naive cells were positively selected on CD45RA and the negative fraction became the memory subset. Blood was obtained by leukapheresis, after which PBMCs were separated by Ficoll-Histopaque density gradient centrifugation and cryopreserved in liquid nitrogen vapor phase. Analytical flow cytometry was used to check the purity and quantity of every magnetically sorted T cell population. Each sorted fraction had its genomic DNA isolated and then quantified by UV absorbance on a Nanodrop 2000c. This clone was counted ten times or more. Its antigen remains unidentified. Base qualities were left out, and no much larger clone turns up one base away. CDR1 is given as SNHLY and CDR2 as FYNNEI, both from the germline V gene. There are 12 amino acids in the CDR3, from cysteine to phenylalanine inclusive. The DNA shown is the 36-base CDR3, in frame from base 1. The trim is 8 bases for V and 5 bases for J, with a gap of 11 bases between the germline ends.

This TCR was recovered from a man aged 30 to 45 in good health. The V gene is TRBV2 and the J gene is TRBJ2-3, with no reliable assignment of the D segment. Sequenced input: memory CD4+ T cells sorted from blood. This sample's cell subset or site label indicates: CD45RA-negative fraction. The CDR3 corresponds to CASELALDTQYF. The sequenced DNA is TGTGCCAGCGAATTGGCATTAGATACGCAGTATTTT.